This note documents a single TCR beta chain sequence. Its antigen is not known. These data are taken from a study of CD8 T cells in Susac syndrome. CDR1 and CDR2 from the germline V gene are SQVTM and ANQGSEA. CDR3 length: 15 residues. V was trimmed by 6 bases and J by 1 base, leaving 18 bases between them. A quantity of about 0.5 to 1 ug RNA underwent reverse transcription using random hexamers. Amplification of TCR beta CDR3 by immunoSEQ multiplex PCR spanned 54 Vbeta and 13 Jbeta. One entry per CDR3 protein results from TCRdb running MiXCR on the immunoSEQ multiplex PCR reads. The data contain 190,000 or so distinct CDR3 sequences, roughly 94% of them seen just once; the ten biggest clones take up around 0.082%. Findings of the study overall: As the study acknowledged, the number of individuals in its TCR sequencing and HLA analysis was relatively small.

From blood CD8+ and CD4+ T cells, TCR beta sequences were generated. Negative magnetic isolation gave CD8+ and CD4+ cells; FACS enriched CD8+ TEMRA. This TCR was sampled from a human donor with multiple sclerosis. The gene calls are TRBV29-1 and TRBJ1-1, with D maybe TRBD1 (5 bases). The sequencing input was CD4+ T cells from PBMCs. CDR3 nucleotide sequence: TGCAGCGTATCAAGACGAGGGACTACGAACACTGAAGCTTTCTTT. Amino acids: CSVSRRGTTNTEAFF.